These 25 T cell receptor beta chains came from one sample sequenced in a study of cytomegalovirus exposure and HLA in healthy donors. Data came from immunoSEQ multiplex PCR; TCRdb stores just in-frame clones and leaves some out. The sample includes a few hundred thousand clones, roughly 88% of them seen just once. The sequenced sample was PBMCs. The receptor source for this set is a woman in her late teens or twenties in good health and CMV-seronegative.

The chain recombines TRBV27 with TRBJ1-2; D perhaps matches TRBD1 (6 bases). There are 14 residues in the CDR3. CDR1 and CDR2 (germline): MNHEY, SMNVEV (reference sequence). Trimming left V 2 bases short and J 3 bases short, with 10 bases between. This CDR3 reads CASSLEQGHYGYTF. The CDR3 nucleotides are TGTGCCAGCAGTTTAGAGCAGGGGCACTATGGCTACACCTTC.

In its sample, this clone was seen once. This may arise from a read error, as a much more abundant clone is one base away. V gene TRBV5-6 combines with J gene TRBJ2-7; 13 nucleotides match TRBD2. Trimming took 3 bases from V and 5 from J; bases not matched to a gene: 2. This CDR3 contains 14 residues. CDR1 is SGHDT and CDR2 is YYEEEE in the germline V gene. The CDR3 DNA is TGTGCCAGCAGCTCTGGACTAGCGGGAGACGAGCAGTACTTC. Protein sequence: CASSSGLAGDEQYF. Supplemented by reference TRBV5-6 and TRBJ2-7, the full variable domain reads DAGVTQSPTHLIKTRGQQVTLRCSPKSGHDTVSWYQQALGQGPQFIFQYYEEEERQRGNFPDRFSGHQFPNYSSELNVNALLLGDSALYLCASSSGLAGDEQYFGPGTRLTVT.

The chain combines TRBV7-2 with TRBJ2-7, with D uncertain. With 2 bases removed from V and 4 bases from J, the gap between germline ends came to 9 bases. Germline-derived CDR1 and CDR2 are SGHTA and FQGNSA. This CDR3 region has 13 residues. CDR3 amino acids: CASSLIPGYEQYF. As DNA, the CDR3 is TGTGCCAGCAGCTTAATTCCCGGGTACGAGCAGTACTTC.

V gene TRBV10-3 combines with J gene TRBJ2-7, with 7 bases fitting TRBD2. Losses at the gene ends were 0 bases for V and 6 bases for J; bases not matched to a gene: 11. This CDR3 region has 16 residues. Germline CDR1 is ENHRY and CDR2 is SYGVKD. This chain's CDR3 is CAISESLGLPSPEQYF. The CDR3 DNA is TGTGCCATCAGTGAGTCTCTGGGACTACCTTCTCCCGAGCAGTACTTC.

This chain connects TRBV6-1 to TRBJ1-4; TRBD1 might be the D (5 bases). Germline loops: CDR1 MNHNS, CDR2 SASEGT. The germline V and J ends were trimmed by 8 bases and 7 bases, with 11 bases remaining between them. This CDR3 spans 12 amino acids. The CDR3 DNA reads TGTGCCAGCGGGAGGGGAGGTGAAAAACTGTTTTTT. It translates to CASGRGGEKLFF.

The CDR3 protein is CASSPQYSGKETQYF. CDR3 nucleotides: TGTGCCAGCTCACCACAATACAGCGGTAAAGAGACCCAGTACTTC. The genes are TRBV18 and TRBJ2-5, with D perhaps TRBD2 (5 bases). Germline V gives CDR1 KGHSH, CDR2 LQKENI. Deletions cut 1 base from V and 3 bases from J, with 12 bases between. The CDR3 covers 15 residues.

The gene calls are TRBV11-2 and TRBJ1-2, with D unresolved. The CDR3 is made up of 13 amino acids. Deletions cut 0 bases from V and 3 bases from J, with 5 bases between. CDR1 is SGHAT and CDR2 is FQNNGV in the germline V gene. The CDR3 spells CASSLDTDYGYTF. DNA for the CDR3: TGTGCCAGCAGCTTAGATACGGACTATGGCTACACCTTC.

The chain carries TRBV13 and TRBJ2-3, with 10 bases lining up with TRBD2. This CDR3 is built from 18 residues. The germline CDR1 and CDR2 sequences are PRHDT and FYEKMQ (reference sequence). Losses at the gene ends were 0 bases for V and 4 bases for J; bases not matched to a gene: 10. CDR3 sequence (DNA): TGTGCCAGCAGCTTAGGGCCTAGCGGGAGAGGGTTGGCAGATACGCAGTATTTT. This codes for CASSLGPSGRGLADTQYF.

V gene TRBV19 combines with J gene TRBJ2-2; 7 bases fit TRBD2. Germline CDR1 LNHDA, CDR2 SQIVND (reference sequence). The CDR3 extends over 16 amino acids. V lost 3 bases, J lost 2 bases, and 6 bases stayed unmatched. CDR3 in DNA: TGTGCCAGTAGTATCGGCGGGGGTATTAACACCGGGGAGCTGTTTTTT. Translating it yields CASSIGGGINTGELFF.

J is TRBJ2-7 and V is TRBV11-2, with 7 bases matching TRBD2. The germline V gene has CDR1 SGHAT and CDR2 FQNNGV. The CDR3 has 14 residues. J was trimmed by 0 bases and V by 6 bases; bases with no gene match: 5. The CDR3: CASSPTSDSYEQYF. Here the CDR3 DNA reads TGTGCCAGCAGTCCCACTAGCGACTCCTACGAGCAGTACTTC.

The chain combines TRBV12-5 with TRBJ2-5; 7 positions agree with TRBD2. The V segment lost 4 bases and the J segment 1 base; nucleotides outside the gene matches: 6. This CDR3 is 15 amino acids long. Germline CDR1 LGHNT, CDR2 FRNRAP. The CDR3 protein is CASGSPSGAQETQYF. In DNA form, the CDR3 reads TGTGCTAGTGGTTCCCCTAGCGGAGCCCAAGAGACCCAGTACTTC.

The chain uses TRBV11-2 and TRBJ1-2; 7 nucleotides agree with TRBD1. V shed 5 bases, J shed 8 bases, and the junction held 8 bases outside the gene matches. The length of the CDR3 is 13 residues. The germline V gene has CDR1 SGHAT and CDR2 FQNNGV. The CDR3: CASSVGQARGYTF. The CDR3 DNA follows: TGTGCCAGCAGCGTCGGACAGGCGCGGGGCTACACCTTC.

This chain joins TRBV2 and TRBJ1-5; 9 positions match TRBD1. V lost 6 bases to trimming and J lost 4 bases; unmatched junction nucleotides: 4. CDR1 is SNHLY, CDR2 FYNNEI, per germline. This CDR3 contains 14 residues. The CDR3 loop is CASRGQGFNQPQHF. In DNA form, the CDR3 reads TGTGCCAGCAGAGGACAGGGGTTTAATCAGCCCCAGCATTTT.

The chain employs TRBV7-3 and TRBJ2-1; 7 bases map to TRBD2. The J segment lost 1 base and the V segment lost 5 bases, leaving 2 bases of the junction unmatched. CDR1 SGHTA and CDR2 FQGTGA come from the germline V gene. This CDR3 has 14 residues. The chain's CDR3 is CASSREGSYNEQFF. DNA of the CDR3: TGTGCCAGCAGCAGGGAGGGTTCCTACAATGAGCAGTTCTTC.

This chain connects TRBV5-8 to TRBJ2-5; a possible D gene is TRBD1 (7 bases). Trimming pared 7 bases from V and 2 bases from J, leaving 15 bases between. The CDR3 is made up of 14 amino acids. Per the germline V gene, CDR1 is SGHTS and CDR2 is YDEGEE. The CDR3 DNA sequence: TGTGCCAGCGGACTCAGGGGGGAACAAGAGACCCAGTACTTC. Amino acids: CASGLRGEQETQYF.

The rearrangement links TRBV6-5 to TRBJ2-5; 9 bases agree with TRBD1. CDR1 is MNHEY, CDR2 SVGAGI, per germline. This CDR3 has 14 residues. J lost 3 bases, V lost 7 bases, and 6 bases had no gene match. The CDR3 bases are TGTGCCAGCAACCGACAGGGGGTAGAAGAGACCCAGTACTTC. Amino acid sequence: CASNRQGVEETQYF.

J is TRBJ1-2 and V is TRBV7-8; 8 bases map to TRBD1. With V trimmed by 1 base and J by 2 bases, 6 bases remained unmatched. CDR3 length: 16 residues. CDR1 and CDR2 (germline): SGHVS, FQNEAQ. The CDR3: CASSLGGPGGNYGYTF. In nucleotides, the CDR3 is TGTGCCAGCAGCTTAGGAGGGCCAGGGGGCAACTATGGCTACACCTTC.

The V gene is TRBV7-3, the J gene TRBJ2-2, with TRBD1 matching 8 bases. Unmatched junction bases numbered 5, after V lost 5 bases and J lost 6 bases. This CDR3 is 14 amino acids long. Germline loops: CDR1 SGHTA, CDR2 FQGTGA. The CDR3 sequence is CASSDRQGSGELFF. CDR3 nucleotides: TGTGCCAGCAGCGACCGACAGGGGTCCGGGGAGCTGTTTTTT.

The chain recombines TRBV6-1 with TRBJ1-2; D is undetermined. Germline V gene data show CDR1 as MNHNS and CDR2 as SASEGT. This CDR3 comprises 12 residues. Trimming pared 6 bases from V and 3 bases from J, leaving 8 bases between. Here the CDR3 reads CASREGHYGYTF. In DNA, the CDR3 is TGTGCCAGCAGGGAGGGTCACTATGGCTACACCTTC.

This chain uses TRBV28 with TRBJ2-1, with D possibly matching TRBD1 (7 bases). Germline CDR1 MDHEN, CDR2 SYDVKM. The CDR3 is made up of 12 amino acids. V was cut by 7 bases and J by 7 bases, with 11 bases left in between. The CDR3 spells CASTAGGNEQFF. CDR3 nucleotide sequence: TGTGCCAGCACCGCAGGGGGGAATGAGCAGTTCTTC.

The chain couples TRBV6-1 to TRBJ1-2; unclear D gene. This CDR3 is built from 13 residues. The germline gives CDR1 MNHNS, CDR2 SASEGT. V was trimmed by 7 bases and J by 8 bases, leaving 17 bases between them. The CDR3 sequence: CASKMETTGGYTF. Written as DNA, the CDR3 is TGTGCCAGCAAGATGGAGACGACGGGAGGCTACACCTTC.

The rearrangement joins TRBV20-1 to TRBJ1-2, with D maybe TRBD1 (6 bases). The CDR3 is made up of 9 amino acids. Trimming left V 7 bases short and J 10 bases short, with 10 bases between. The germline V gene encodes CDR1 DFQATT and CDR2 SNEGSKA (reference sequence). CDR3 coding DNA: TGCAGTGTGACAGGCCACTACACCTTC. Encoded protein: CSVTGHYTF.

The J gene is TRBJ2-1, the V gene TRBV30, with D unresolved. Germline CDR1 is GTSNPN and CDR2 is SVGIG (reference sequence). The CDR3 length is 13 residues. Trimming took off 0 bases at V and 6 bases at J, with 9 bases between the two ends. CDR3 residues: CAWSVRVANEQFF. CDR3 nucleotide sequence: TGTGCCTGGAGTGTACGGGTAGCCAATGAGCAGTTCTTC.

The V gene is TRBV7-6, the J gene TRBJ2-3, with 12 bases that match TRBD2. The CDR3 totals 16 residues. V was pared by 2 bases and J by 5 bases, with 5 bases of the junction left unmatched. CDR1 is SGHVS, CDR2 FNYEAQ, per germline. The CDR3 reads CASSLLAGGPIDTQYF. CDR3 in DNA: TGTGCCAGCAGCTTACTAGCGGGAGGGCCGATAGATACGCAGTATTTT.

The chain employs TRBV7-8 and TRBJ2-2; TRBD2 might be the D (5 bases). Germline CDR1 SGHVS, CDR2 FQNEAQ. The ends were cut back, 8 bases at V and 6 bases at J, with 10 bases in the middle. The length of the CDR3 is 12 residues. The CDR3 DNA sequence: TGTGCCAGCGAGGGTATTCCCGGGGAGCTGTTTTTT. As protein: CASEGIPGELFF.